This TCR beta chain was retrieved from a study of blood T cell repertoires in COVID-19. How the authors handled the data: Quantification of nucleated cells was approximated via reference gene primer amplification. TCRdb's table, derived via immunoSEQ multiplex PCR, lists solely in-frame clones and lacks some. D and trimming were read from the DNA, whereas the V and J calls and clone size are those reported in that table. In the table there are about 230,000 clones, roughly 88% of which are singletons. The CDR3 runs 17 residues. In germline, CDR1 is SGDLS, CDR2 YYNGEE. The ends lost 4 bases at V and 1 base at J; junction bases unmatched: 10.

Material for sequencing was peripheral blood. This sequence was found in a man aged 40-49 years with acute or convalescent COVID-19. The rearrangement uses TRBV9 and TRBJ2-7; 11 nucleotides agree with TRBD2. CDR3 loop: CASSPREASGRSYEQYF. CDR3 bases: TGTGCCAGCAGCCCTCGGGAAGCTAGCGGGAGGTCCTACGAGCAGTACTTC.